The present T cell receptor (beta chain) was sequenced within a study of T cells expressing NK-cell markers. The CDR3 covers 14 residues. On this clonotype itself: Its antigen remains unidentified.

TCRdb re-called the 5' RACE reads and gives one entry per CDR3 protein, without DNA. The listing contains about 460,000 distinct CDR3 sequences. Regarding the study as a whole: Dominant NKG2C+ clonotypes in five to seven donors made up roughly 1.0-7.0% of CD8+ T cells.

The genes are TRBV12-3 or TRBV12-4 and TRBJ2-1; TCRdb's D call of TRBD2 is untestable without DNA. The receptor was derived from a woman in her forties or fifties in good health. The material sequenced was blood T cells: a sorted CD56 or NKG2C T cell subset, CD4+ or CD8+ T cells, or bulk PBMC T cells (not recorded which). This chain's CDR3 is CASGEAGTYNEQFF.